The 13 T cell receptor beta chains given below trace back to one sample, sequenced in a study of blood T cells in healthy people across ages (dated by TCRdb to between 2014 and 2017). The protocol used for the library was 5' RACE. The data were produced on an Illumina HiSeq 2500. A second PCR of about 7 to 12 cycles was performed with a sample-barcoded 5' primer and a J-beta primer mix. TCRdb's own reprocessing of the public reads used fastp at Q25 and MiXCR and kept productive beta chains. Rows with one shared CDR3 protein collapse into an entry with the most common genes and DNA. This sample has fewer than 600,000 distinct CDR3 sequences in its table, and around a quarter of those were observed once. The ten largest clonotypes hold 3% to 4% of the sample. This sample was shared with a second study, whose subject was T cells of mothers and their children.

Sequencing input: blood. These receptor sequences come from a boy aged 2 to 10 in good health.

The chain's CDR3 is CASSLSRGHTGELFF. CDR3 DNA: TGCGCCAGCAGCTTGTCCAGGGGGCACACCGGGGAGCTGTTTTTT. The V call is TRBV5-1, the J call TRBJ2-2; 8 bases agree with TRBD1. Germline V CDR1 and CDR2: SGHRS, YFSETQ. V lost 1 base to trimming and J lost 3 bases; unmatched junction nucleotides: 2. The CDR3 runs to 15 residues.

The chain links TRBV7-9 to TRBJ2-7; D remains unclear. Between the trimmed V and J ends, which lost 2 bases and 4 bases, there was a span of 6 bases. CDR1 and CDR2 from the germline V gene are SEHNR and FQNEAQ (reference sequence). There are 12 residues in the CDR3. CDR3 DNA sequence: TGTGCCAGCAGCTTATCCACATACGAGCAGTACTTC. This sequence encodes CASSLSTYEQYF.

CDR3: CASSLGTSGTYGTQYF. The DNA of the CDR3 is TGTGCCAGCAGCTTAGGGACTAGCGGGACGTACGGTACGCAGTATTTT. V gene TRBV7-2 combines with J gene TRBJ2-3; 12 bases fit TRBD2. The germline V gene encodes CDR1 SGHTA and CDR2 FQGNSA. The CDR3 extends over 16 amino acids. V lost 1 base and J lost 8; bases outside the gene matches: 7.

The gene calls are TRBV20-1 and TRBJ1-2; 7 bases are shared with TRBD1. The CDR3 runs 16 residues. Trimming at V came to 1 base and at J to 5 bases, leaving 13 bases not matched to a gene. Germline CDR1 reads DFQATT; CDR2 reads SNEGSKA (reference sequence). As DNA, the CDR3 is TGCAGTGCTAGAGGCCCGGACAGGCGCGGGATTTATGGCTACACCTTC. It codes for CSARGPDRRGIYGYTF.

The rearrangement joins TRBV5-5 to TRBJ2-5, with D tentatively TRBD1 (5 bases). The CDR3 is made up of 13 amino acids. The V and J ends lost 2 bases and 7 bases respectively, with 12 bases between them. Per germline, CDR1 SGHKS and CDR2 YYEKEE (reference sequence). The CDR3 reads CASSFQVQGTQYF. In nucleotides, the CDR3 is TGTGCCAGCAGCTTTCAGGTTCAGGGGACCCAGTACTTC. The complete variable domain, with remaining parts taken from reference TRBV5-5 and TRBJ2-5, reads DAGVTQSPTHLIKTRGQQVTLRCSPISGHKSVSWYQQVLGQGPQFIFQYYEKEERGRGNFPDRFSARQFPNYSSELNVNALLLGDSALYLCASSFQVQGTQYFGPGTRLLVL.

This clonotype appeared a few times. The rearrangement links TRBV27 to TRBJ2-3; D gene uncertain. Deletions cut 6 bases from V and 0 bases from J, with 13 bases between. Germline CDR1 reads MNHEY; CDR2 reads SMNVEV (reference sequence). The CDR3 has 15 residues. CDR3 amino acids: CASSQVQLSTDTQYF. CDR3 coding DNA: TGTGCCAGCAGCCAAGTACAGCTTAGCACAGATACGCAGTATTTT.

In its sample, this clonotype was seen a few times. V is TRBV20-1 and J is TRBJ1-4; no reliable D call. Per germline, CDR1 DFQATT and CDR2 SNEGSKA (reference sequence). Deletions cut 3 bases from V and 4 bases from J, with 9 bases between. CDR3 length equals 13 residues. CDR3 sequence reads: CSARRRNNEKLFF. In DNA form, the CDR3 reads TGCAGTGCTAGGAGGCGGAATAATGAAAAACTGTTTTTT.

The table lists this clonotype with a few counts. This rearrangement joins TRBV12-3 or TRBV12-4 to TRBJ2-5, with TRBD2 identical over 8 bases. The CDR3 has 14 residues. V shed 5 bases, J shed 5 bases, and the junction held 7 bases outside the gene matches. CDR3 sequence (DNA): TGTGCCAGCAGTAAAACTAGCGGTCAGGAGACCCAGTACTTC. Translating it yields CASSKTSGQETQYF.

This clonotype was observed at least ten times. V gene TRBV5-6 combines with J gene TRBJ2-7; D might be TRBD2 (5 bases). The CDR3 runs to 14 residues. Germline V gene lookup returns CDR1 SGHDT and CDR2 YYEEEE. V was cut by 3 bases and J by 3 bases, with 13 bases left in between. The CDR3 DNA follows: TGTGCCAGCAGCTCGGAAACTAGGGTCTACGAGCAGTACTTC. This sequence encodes CASSSETRVYEQYF.

The CDR3 bases are TGTGCCAGCAGTGAATTTCGAGAGTTAGATACGCAGTATTTT. It translates to CASSEFRELDTQYF. The chain combines TRBV25-1 with TRBJ2-3, with D uncertain. Germline V gives CDR1 MGHDK, CDR2 SYGVNS. The CDR3 totals 14 residues. V lost 1 base and J 5 bases, leaving 10 bases between the germline ends.

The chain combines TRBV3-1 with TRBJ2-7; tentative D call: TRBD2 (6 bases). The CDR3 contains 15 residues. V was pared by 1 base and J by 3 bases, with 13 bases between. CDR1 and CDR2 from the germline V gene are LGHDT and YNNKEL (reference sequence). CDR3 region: CASSQGIGSFYEQYF. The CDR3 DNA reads TGTGCCAGCAGCCAAGGAATCGGGAGCTTCTACGAGCAGTACTTC.

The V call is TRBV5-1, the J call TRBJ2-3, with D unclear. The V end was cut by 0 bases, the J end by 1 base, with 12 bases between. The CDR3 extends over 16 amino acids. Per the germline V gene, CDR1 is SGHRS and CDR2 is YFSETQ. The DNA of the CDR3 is TGCGCCAGCAGCTTGGGGGGTCAGATAGGCACAGATACGCAGTATTTT. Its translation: CASSLGGQIGTDTQYF.

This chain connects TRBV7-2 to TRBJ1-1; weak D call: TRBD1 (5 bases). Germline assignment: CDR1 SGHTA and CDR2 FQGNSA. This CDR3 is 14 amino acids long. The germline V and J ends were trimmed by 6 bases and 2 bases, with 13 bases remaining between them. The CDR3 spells CASRKERGNTEAFF. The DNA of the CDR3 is TGTGCCAGCAGAAAAGAGCGGGGCAACACTGAAGCTTTCTTT.